This TCR beta chain was captured in a study of blood T cell repertoires in COVID-19. Study overall: Italy, Spain and the United States were the sources of the convalescent and acute COVID-19 samples. From T cells, B-cell-depleted T cells, or PBMCs came the material, which was cDNA or gDNA.

The length of the CDR3 is 17 residues. With 4 bases removed from V and 2 bases from J, the gap between germline ends came to 17 bases. The germline V gene has CDR1 LNHNV and CDR2 YYDKDF (reference sequence). Per the authors' pipeline: Researchers report that nucleated cell counts were estimated from reference gene primer amplification. Produced via immunoSEQ multiplex PCR; TCRdb's table is partial and in-frame only. The V and J calls and the clone size are those of that table, but D and trimming were determined from the DNA. The table has 57,000 or so clones, approximately 79% seen once. The sequencing input was peripheral blood. The gene calls are TRBV15 and TRBJ2-2; possibly TRBD1 for D (6 bases). This receptor was taken from a man aged 55-75 years with acute or convalescent COVID-19. CDR3 nucleotides: TGTGCCACCAGCAAGAGATTTTCAGGGGATAACACCGGGGAGCTGTTTTTT. Its translation is CATSKRFSGDNTGELFF.